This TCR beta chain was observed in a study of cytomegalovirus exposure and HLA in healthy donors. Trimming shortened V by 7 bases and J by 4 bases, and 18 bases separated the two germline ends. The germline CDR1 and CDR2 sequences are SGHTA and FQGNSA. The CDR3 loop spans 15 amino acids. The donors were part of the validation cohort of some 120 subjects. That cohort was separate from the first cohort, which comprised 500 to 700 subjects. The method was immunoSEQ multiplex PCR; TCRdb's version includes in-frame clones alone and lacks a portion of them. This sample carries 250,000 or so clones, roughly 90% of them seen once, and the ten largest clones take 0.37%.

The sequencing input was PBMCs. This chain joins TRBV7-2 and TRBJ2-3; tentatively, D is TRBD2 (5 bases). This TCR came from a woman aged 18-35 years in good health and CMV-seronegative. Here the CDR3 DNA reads TGTGCCAGCACCATTCGTGGAGGCGGCTCAGATACGCAGTATTTT. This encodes CASTIRGGGSDTQYF.